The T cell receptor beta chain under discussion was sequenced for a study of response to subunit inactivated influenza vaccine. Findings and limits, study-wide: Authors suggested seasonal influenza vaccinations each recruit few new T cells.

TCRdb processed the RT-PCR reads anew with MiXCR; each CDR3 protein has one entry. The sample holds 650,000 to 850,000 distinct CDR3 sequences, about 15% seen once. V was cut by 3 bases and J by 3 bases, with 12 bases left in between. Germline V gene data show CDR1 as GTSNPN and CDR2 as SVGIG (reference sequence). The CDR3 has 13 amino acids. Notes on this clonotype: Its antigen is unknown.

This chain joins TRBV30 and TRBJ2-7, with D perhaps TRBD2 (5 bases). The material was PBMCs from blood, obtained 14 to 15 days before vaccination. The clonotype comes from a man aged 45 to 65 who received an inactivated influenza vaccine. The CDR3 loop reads CAWSPGVFYEQYF. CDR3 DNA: TGTGCCTGGAGCCCCGGGGTGTTCTACGAGCAGTACTTC.